This note documents a single TCR beta chain sequence. As yet, its antigen is unknown. Likely a read error: the CDR3 ends without its conserved phenylalanine or tryptophan. These data are taken from a study of response to subunit inactivated influenza vaccine. General study points: Each seasonal influenza vaccination recruits few new T cells, the authors suggested.

Germline V CDR1 and CDR2: SGHTA, FQGNSA. CDR3 size: 15 residues. Trimming removed 2 bases at V and 10 bases at J, with 18 bases between. TCRdb re-called the RT-PCR reads with MiXCR, one entry per CDR3 protein. This sample has 550,000 to 800,000 distinct CDR3 sequences, with roughly 13% found just once. The genes are TRBV7-2 and TRBJ2-1, with D maybe TRBD2 (6 bases). Specimen: PBMCs from blood, collected 14 days before vaccination. This sequence originates from a man between 45 and 60 years old who received an inactivated influenza vaccine. In nucleotides, the CDR3 is TGTGCCAGCAGCTTACTGGGGGGAGATGGGGGGGAGCAGTTCATC. Translation gives CASSLLGGDGGEQFI.